This note documents a single TCR beta chain sequence. The germline gives CDR1 SEHNR, CDR2 FQNEAQ (reference sequence). V lost 3 bases and J lost 4, with 11 bases in between. CDR3 length: 14 amino acids. This entry comes from a study of blood T cell repertoires in COVID-19. Overall study context: Samples representing acute and convalescent COVID-19 were sourced from the United States, Italy and Spain. From T cells, B-cell-depleted T cells, or PBMCs came the material, which was cDNA or gDNA.

Original handling: Quantification of nucleated cells was approximated via reference gene primer amplification. The repertoire was sequenced with immunoSEQ multiplex PCR; TCRdb's copy has only in-frame clones and lacks some. V and J calls and clone size are those listed in that table; D and trimming were worked out from the DNA. Of about 91,000 clones listed, around three quarters are singletons. The TCR was taken from a man between 65 and 85 years old with acute or convalescent COVID-19. Specimen: peripheral blood. The chain joins TRBV7-9 to TRBJ2-3; D possibly corresponds to TRBD1 (6 bases). CDR3 DNA sequence: TGTGCCAGCAGCTTTGGAACAGGGCCAGATACGCAGTATTTT. This codes for CASSFGTGPDTQYF.